This passage covers 30 T cell receptor beta chains from one sample sequenced in a study of shared clonotypes between healthy human individuals. Measured with immunoSEQ multiplex PCR; TCRdb has only the in-frame clones, and not every one. In the table there are about 1.5 million clones, 98% of which are singletons. The specimen sequenced was naive CD4+ T cells sorted from blood. Subset indicated: CD45RA+ positively selected. The receptors derive from a man in his thirties or forties in good health.

CDR3 coding DNA: TGTGCCAGCCCATTACCTGAGCCTGAGGAGACCCAGTACTTC. Translated, it gives CASPLPEPEETQYF. The chain is built from TRBV18 and TRBJ2-5, with unresolved D. V was cut by 8 bases and J by 5 bases, with 18 bases left in between. This CDR3 has 14 amino acids. Germline-derived CDR1 and CDR2 are KGHSH and LQKENI.

Comments on this clone: This specimen includes other DNA sequences encoding the same CDR3. This chain joins TRBV18 and TRBJ2-3; 7 bases map to TRBD2. Germline CDR1 KGHSH, CDR2 LQKENI. CDR3 length: 16 amino acids. V lost 0 bases, J lost 0 bases, and 3 bases stayed unmatched. In nucleotides, the CDR3 is TGTGCCAGCTCACCACCTGGACTAGAGAGCACAGATACGCAGTATTTT. Encoded protein: CASSPPGLESTDTQYF.

The rearrangement uses TRBV7-6 and TRBJ2-2; the D call may be TRBD1 or TRBD2 (6 bases each). This CDR3 region has 16 residues. The ends were cut back, 1 base at V and 6 bases at J, with 15 bases in the middle. Germline V gene lookup returns CDR1 SGHVS and CDR2 FNYEAQ. CDR3 protein: CASSLVSGAGAGELFF. CDR3 in DNA: TGTGCCAGCAGCTTAGTATCGGGGGCCGGGGCCGGGGAGCTGTTTTTT. Using reference TRBV7-6 and TRBJ2-2 for the parts outside the CDR3, the full variable domain is GAGVSQSPRYKVTKRGQDVALRCDPISGHVSLYWYRQALGQGPEFLTYFNYEAQQDKSGLPNDRFSAERPEGSISTLTIQRTEQRDSAMYRCASSLVSGAGAGELFFGEGSRLTVL.

This chain uses TRBV10-3 with TRBJ1-5; possibly TRBD1 for D (5 bases). Germline V gives CDR1 ENHRY, CDR2 SYGVKD. The CDR3 contains 15 residues. Trimming took 5 bases from V and 1 from J, leaving 12 bases between them. This chain's CDR3 is CAISPEGTSNQPQHF. DNA for the CDR3: TGTGCCATCAGTCCCGAGGGGACCAGCAATCAGCCCCAGCATTTT.

The chain carries TRBV7-2 and TRBJ2-3, with 11 nucleotides matching TRBD2. The CDR3 is made up of 17 amino acids. With V trimmed by 3 bases and J by 2 bases, 7 bases remained unmatched. Germline CDR1 reads SGHTA; CDR2 reads FQGNSA. The CDR3 protein is CASSFPTSGEYTDTQYF. The CDR3, as DNA: TGTGCCAGCAGCTTTCCGACTAGCGGGGAGTACACAGATACGCAGTATTTT.

The V and J genes are TRBV7-9 and TRBJ2-1; no definite D call. The CDR3 is 16 amino acids. CDR1 SEHNR and CDR2 FQNEAQ come from the germline V gene (reference sequence). Deletions cut 1 base from V and 0 bases from J, with 10 bases between. The CDR3 DNA reads as TGTGCCAGCAGCTTAGTTCTGGGCGGCTCCTACAATGAGCAGTTCTTC. It specifies CASSLVLGGSYNEQFF. Using reference TRBV7-9 and TRBJ2-1 for the parts outside the CDR3, the full variable domain is DTGVSQNPRHKITKRGQNVTFRCDPISEHNRLYWYRQTLGQGPEFLTYFQNEAQLEKSRLLSDRFSAERPKGSFSTLEIQRTEQGDSAMYLCASSLVLGGSYNEQFFGPGTRLTVL.

The chain joins TRBV2 to TRBJ1-5, with 7 bases fitting TRBD1. J was trimmed by 5 bases and V by 7 bases; bases with no gene match: 8. Looked up from germline, CDR1 is SNHLY and CDR2 is FYNNEI. This CDR3 contains 14 residues. CDR3 nucleotides: TGTGCCAGCAACGACAGGACAGGTCATCAGCCCCAGCATTTT. It is translated as CASNDRTGHQPQHF.

The V call is TRBV6-1, the J call TRBJ2-1; 14 bases line up with TRBD2. V lost 7 bases and J lost 3; bases outside the gene matches: 2. Germline lookup yields CDR1 MNHNS and CDR2 SASEGT. The CDR3 length is 15 residues. DNA for the CDR3: TGTGCCAGCACCGGACTAGCGGGAGGCTACAATGAGCAGTTCTTC. It encodes CASTGLAGGYNEQFF.

The chain uses TRBV28 and TRBJ1-2, with TRBD1 matching 9 bases. The CDR3 spans 12 residues. Germline CDR1 reads MDHEN; CDR2 reads SYDVKM. Trimming cost V 9 bases and J 4 bases; bases outside gene matches: 3. The CDR3 loop is CASKQGAYGYTF. CDR3 coding DNA: TGTGCCAGTAAACAGGGGGCCTATGGCTACACCTTC.

CDR3 sequence (DNA): TGTGCCAGCAGCTTAGGTCAGGGGAGCACTGAAGCTTTCTTT. Amino acids: CASSLGQGSTEAFF. The chain couples TRBV11-2 to TRBJ1-1, with TRBD1 as a possible D gene (6 bases). The V gene lost 1 base and the J gene lost 4 bases, with 10 bases spanning the gap. The V gene's germline CDR1 is SGHAT and CDR2 FQNNGV. The CDR3 totals 14 residues. Looking up the rest from reference TRBV11-2 and TRBJ1-1 gives the full variable domain: EAGVAQSPRYKIIEKRQSVAFWCNPISGHATLYWYQQILGQGPKLLIQFQNNGVVDDSQLPKDRFSAERLKGVDSTLKIQPAKLEDSAVYLCASSLGQGSTEAFFGQGTRLTVV.

The chain is built from TRBV28 and TRBJ1-5, with TRBD1 identical over 9 bases. Germline-derived CDR1 and CDR2 are MDHEN and SYDVKM. This CDR3 is 16 amino acids long. J was trimmed by 11 bases and V by 5 bases; bases with no gene match: 16. CDR3 sequence (DNA): TGTGCCAGCAGTCCATATATGGGACAGGGAAAGAGGGCCCAGCATTTT. Its translation is CASSPYMGQGKRAQHF.

This clone was counted once. V gene TRBV5-4 combines with J gene TRBJ2-3; 12 nucleotides match TRBD1. V gave up 7 bases and J gave up 4 bases; unmatched junction bases: 4. Per germline, CDR1 SGHNT and CDR2 YYREEE (reference sequence). The CDR3 is 14 amino acids. CDR3 region: CASRDRGRPDTQYF. CDR3 DNA: TGTGCCAGCCGGGACAGGGGGCGCCCAGATACGCAGTATTTT. The full variable domain, completed using reference TRBV5-4 and TRBJ2-3, is ETGVTQSPTHLIKTRGQQVTLRCSSQSGHNTVSWYQQALGQGPQFIFQYYREEENGRGNFPPRFSGLQFPNYSSELNVNALELDDSALYLCASRDRGRPDTQYFGPGTRLTVL.

The chain couples TRBV29-1 to TRBJ1-2; 7 bases map to TRBD1. The V gene's germline CDR1 is SQVTM and CDR2 ANQGSEA. J was trimmed by 0 bases and V by 4 bases; bases with no gene match: 11. There are 16 residues in the CDR3. CDR3 in DNA: TGCAGCGTTGCCGCCCTCAGGGGGGACACTAACTATGGCTACACCTTC. It is translated as CSVAALRGDTNYGYTF.

V and J are TRBV10-3 and TRBJ2-7; 15 nucleotides align to TRBD2. Germline V gene sequence: CDR1 ENHRY, CDR2 SYGVKD. V was clipped by 0 bases and J by 7 bases; unmatched bases: 4. The CDR3 totals 16 residues. CDR3: CAISESPGLAGGEQYF. DNA of the CDR3: TGTGCCATCAGTGAGTCGCCGGGACTAGCGGGAGGAGAGCAGTACTTC.

V usage is TRBV11-2 and J usage is TRBJ2-7; 9 positions agree with TRBD1. The CDR3 sequence is 16 residues long. In germline, CDR1 is SGHAT, CDR2 FQNNGV. Germline trimming cut 3 bases from V and 2 bases from J; bases unmatched to any gene: 8. In DNA form, the CDR3 reads TGTGCCAGCAGCTTTCTGCCGGGACAGGGCACCTACGAGCAGTACTTC. Protein: CASSFLPGQGTYEQYF.

J is TRBJ2-2 and V is TRBV5-1, with 12 bases matching TRBD2. The CDR3 sequence is 19 residues long. V was clipped by 7 bases and J by 0 bases; unmatched bases: 13. Germline-derived CDR1 and CDR2 are SGHRS and YFSETQ. CDR3 residues: CASAPPGTSGLANTGELFF. CDR3 DNA sequence: TGCGCCAGCGCTCCACCCGGGACTAGCGGGCTCGCGAACACCGGGGAGCTGTTTTTT.

The CDR3 DNA is TGTGCCAGCAGTTTTAGCGGGAGACTAGGGGATTCCTACGAGCAGTACTTC. Translated, it gives CASSFSGRLGDSYEQYF. J is TRBJ2-7 and V is TRBV28, with TRBD2 matching 9 bases. J lost 1 base, V lost 3 bases, and 10 bases had no gene match. CDR1 is MDHEN and CDR2 is SYDVKM in the germline V gene. This CDR3 comprises 17 residues.

The chain recombines TRBV6-5 with TRBJ2-7, with D unresolved. The V end was cut by 2 bases, the J end by 5 bases, with 16 bases between. There are 15 residues in the CDR3. CDR1 and CDR2 (germline): MNHEY, SVGAGI. The DNA of the CDR3 is TGTGCCAGCAGTTACAACGGGCAGTTGATGGACGAGCAGTACTTC. Encoded protein: CASSYNGQLMDEQYF.

CDR3 sequence reads: CASSPRGSGETQYF. The CDR3 DNA follows: TGTGCCAGCAGCCCACGGGGGAGTGGGGAGACCCAGTACTTC. The V and J genes are TRBV7-2 and TRBJ2-5; TRBD2 might be the D (6 bases). From germline, CDR1 is SGHTA and CDR2 FQGNSA. There are 14 residues in the CDR3. V lost 5 bases, J lost 5 bases, and 15 bases lay in between.

The chain links TRBV28 to TRBJ2-7, with 9 positions matching TRBD1. Germline V gene lookup returns CDR1 MDHEN and CDR2 SYDVKM. The V segment lost 5 bases and the J segment 6 bases; nucleotides outside the gene matches: 8. The CDR3 extends over 14 amino acids. CDR3 bases: TGTGCCAGCAGTCCCTCCGGGACAGGGCGCGAGCAGTACTTC. It is translated as CASSPSGTGREQYF.

This chain links TRBV5-1 with TRBJ2-1; D could derive from TRBD1 or TRBD2 (5 bases each). The CDR3 runs 14 residues. Between the trimmed V and J ends, which lost 3 bases and 6 bases, there was a span of 13 bases. Per germline, CDR1 SGHRS and CDR2 YFSETQ. CDR3 residues: CASSSGAVLNEQFF. The DNA for the CDR3 is TGCGCCAGCAGCTCCGGGGCTGTGCTCAATGAGCAGTTCTTC. Using reference TRBV5-1 and TRBJ2-1 for the parts outside the CDR3, the full variable domain is KAGVTQTPRYLIKTRGQQVTLSCSPISGHRSVSWYQQTPGQGLQFLFEYFSETQRNKGNFPGRFSGRQFSNSRSEMNVSTLELGDSALYLCASSSGAVLNEQFFGPGTRLTVL.

The rearrangement links TRBV11-2 to TRBJ1-2; D is unresolved. The CDR3 length is 15 residues. Germline CDR1 is SGHAT and CDR2 is FQNNGV. The V gene lost 5 bases and the J gene lost 6 bases, with 19 bases spanning the gap. The CDR3 loop is CASSPRPTMIDGYTF. CDR3 DNA: TGTGCCAGCAGCCCCCGACCCACTATGATCGATGGCTACACCTTC. The full variable domain, rest sourced from reference TRBV11-2 and TRBJ1-2, is EAGVAQSPRYKIIEKRQSVAFWCNPISGHATLYWYQQILGQGPKLLIQFQNNGVVDDSQLPKDRFSAERLKGVDSTLKIQPAKLEDSAVYLCASSPRPTMIDGYTFGSGTRLTVV.

On this clone: The same CDR3 arises from other DNA sequences in this sample as well. The rearrangement uses TRBV18 and TRBJ2-2; 7 positions match TRBD1. CDR1 is KGHSH, CDR2 LQKENI, per germline. This CDR3 comprises 15 residues. V shed 2 bases and J 0 bases; nucleotides not matched to a gene: 0. The CDR3 nucleotides read TGTGCCAGCTCACCAGGACAGGCGAACACCGGGGAGCTGTTTTTT. This translates into CASSPGQANTGELFF. Based on the CDR3 plus reference TRBV18 and TRBJ2-2, the full variable domain is NAGVMQNPRHLVRRRGQEARLRCSPMKGHSHVYWYRQLPEEGLKFMVYLQKENIIDESGMPKERFSAEFPKEGPSILRIQQVVRGDSAAYFCASSPGQANTGELFFGEGSRLTVL.

The V gene is TRBV5-4, the J gene TRBJ2-5; TRBD2 matches at 11 bases. CDR3 length equals 13 residues. After removal of 7 bases from V and 5 bases from J, the junction contained 4 bases not matched to a gene. CDR1 and CDR2 from the germline V gene are SGHNT and YYREEE (reference sequence). The CDR3 is CASGTSGGETQYF. CDR3 nucleotides: TGTGCCAGCGGGACTAGCGGAGGGGAGACCCAGTACTTC.

The chain uses TRBV19 and TRBJ1-1; D might be TRBD1 (5 bases). The CDR3 runs to 12 residues. Deletions cut 4 bases from V and 4 bases from J, with 7 bases between. Germline loops: CDR1 LNHDA, CDR2 SQIVND (reference sequence). In DNA, the CDR3 is TGTGCCAGTAGTAACAGGAGCACTGAAGCTTTCTTT. This gives the protein CASSNRSTEAFF.

The V and J genes are TRBV27 and TRBJ1-2; 11 nucleotides line up with TRBD1. Trimming at V came to 3 bases and at J to 4 bases, leaving 4 bases not matched to a gene. This CDR3 region has 15 residues. Germline V gives CDR1 MNHEY, CDR2 SMNVEV (reference sequence). The CDR3 sequence is CASSLGDRGTYGYTF. CDR3 nucleotide sequence: TGTGCCAGCAGTTTGGGGGACAGGGGGACCTATGGCTACACCTTC.

CDR3 bases: TGTGCCAGCAGCGTGGGACTACTCACCTACGAGCAGTACTTC. Protein: CASSVGLLTYEQYF. V is TRBV7-8 and J is TRBJ2-7; TRBD2 aligns across 7 bases. The V gene's germline CDR1 is SGHVS and CDR2 FQNEAQ. CDR3 length equals 14 residues. V lost 5 bases and J lost 2; bases outside the gene matches: 6.

Of note for this clone: The sample contains more than one DNA sequence encoding this CDR3. This sequence joins TRBV5-1 and TRBJ1-1, with 7 positions matching TRBD1. Trimming cost V 4 bases and J 2 bases; bases outside gene matches: 5. CDR1 and CDR2 (germline): SGHRS, YFSETQ. The CDR3 contains 14 residues. The CDR3 loop reads CASSSTGVNTEAFF. DNA of the CDR3: TGCGCCAGCAGCAGTACAGGGGTTAACACTGAAGCTTTCTTT. The full variable domain, with the rest looked up from reference TRBV5-1 and TRBJ1-1, is KAGVTQTPRYLIKTRGQQVTLSCSPISGHRSVSWYQQTPGQGLQFLFEYFSETQRNKGNFPGRFSGRQFSNSRSEMNVSTLELGDSALYLCASSSTGVNTEAFFGQGTRLTVV.

The genes are TRBV5-1 and TRBJ2-1; D is unclear. Trimming removed 3 bases at V and 6 bases at J, with 13 bases between. Per germline, CDR1 SGHRS and CDR2 YFSETQ. The CDR3 extends over 14 amino acids. CDR3: CASSSGSASNEQFF. The CDR3 nucleotides are TGCGCCAGCAGCTCCGGATCGGCCTCCAATGAGCAGTTCTTC.

Concerning this clone: Other DNA sequences within the sample encode an identical CDR3. The rearrangement uses TRBV6-6 and TRBJ2-7; 14 nucleotides match TRBD2. V was pared by 6 bases and J by 4 bases, with 2 bases of the junction left unmatched. CDR3 length equals 14 residues. CDR1 and CDR2 (germline): MNHNY, SVGAGI (reference sequence). The CDR3 sequence is CASRRLAGGYEQYF. In DNA, the CDR3 is TGTGCCAGCAGGAGACTAGCGGGAGGGTACGAGCAGTACTTC.